The rows below give T cell receptor beta chains drawn from one sample of a study of cytomegalovirus exposure and HLA in healthy donors. Profiling relied on immunoSEQ multiplex PCR, and the TCRdb table lists in-frame clones only, not all of them. The sample has 100,000 to 150,000 clones, approximately 87% seen once; the top ten hold approximately 1.4%. The sequenced sample consisted of PBMCs. These receptors originate from a man aged 40-49 years in good health and CMV-seronegative. Both conserved end residues are part of each CDR3. A D gene is named only where the DNA matches it firmly.

TRBV6-5,TRBD1,TRBJ1-4,CASSNTGGSDEKLFF
TRBV29-1,TRBD1,TRBJ2-7,CSVATGTGGYEQYF
TRBV28,TRBD1,TRBJ2-1,CASSPRDREINEQFF
TRBV9,NA,TRBJ1-1,CASSSRTAGDSPEAFF
TRBV7-2,TRBD2,TRBJ2-3,CASSLAGGLDTQYF
TRBV7-9,TRBD2,TRBJ2-1,CASRIAGSSYNEQFF
TRBV4-3,NA,TRBJ2-3,CASSQEYTRGNTDTQYF
TRBV27,NA,TRBJ2-7,CASSPRLVSYEQYF
TRBV27,NA,TRBJ2-5,CASSSDRYQETQYF
TRBV18,TRBD1,TRBJ2-2,CASSGGQEATGELFF
TRBV11-3,NA,TRBJ2-1,CASSFNRRFGNEQFF
TRBV29-1,TRBD1,TRBJ1-2,CSVEGQGSGYTF
TRBV4-3,NA,TRBJ2-3,CASSQERATDTQYF
TRBV10-3,TRBD1,TRBJ1-3,CAINGQGFSGNTIYF
TRBV6-5,TRBD2,TRBJ2-5,CASSWSGREGETQYF
TRBV6-6,NA,TRBJ2-7,CASSYSTRGPEQYF
TRBV9,TRBD2,TRBJ2-1,CASSVDLAGGYNEQFF
TRBV11-1,TRBD1,TRBJ2-5,CASSYRGTEETQYF
TRBV7-2,NA,TRBJ2-3,CASSHQASTTDTQYF
TRBV2,NA,TRBJ2-2,CASRGLNTGELFF
TRBV15,NA,TRBJ2-7,CATSRTTGYGEQYF
TRBV25-1,TRBD2,TRBJ2-5,CASSELGISGEEQYF
TRBV6-4,NA,TRBJ1-2,CASSDSPGENGYTF
TRBV5-1,TRBD2,TRBJ2-6,CASSSYLWRGGVAGANVLTF
TRBV7-6,TRBD1,TRBJ2-1,CASSLGDRGSYYNEQFF
TRBV5-1,NA,TRBJ2-1,CATHTGEAYNEQFF
TRBV18,NA,TRBJ1-2,CASSPLRQADYGYTF
TRBV7-9,TRBD1,TRBJ2-1,CSSSLMGTATINEQFF
TRBV10-2,TRBD1,TRBJ2-1,CASSDPGQGSNEQFF
TRBV6-1,NA,TRBJ1-2,CASSESGQSYGYTF
TRBV29-1,TRBD1,TRBJ2-7,CSVKRGTGDEQYF
TRBV5-1,TRBD1,TRBJ2-2,CASSPRTGKTGELFF
TRBV6-4,NA,TRBJ1-1,CASSQGVNTEAFF
TRBV7-2,TRBD2,TRBJ2-1,CASSLAHKGGNEQFF
TRBV18,NA,TRBJ2-7,CASSPNDRMEYEQYF
TRBV19,NA,TRBJ2-3,CASSTSTDTQYF
TRBV9,TRBD1,TRBJ1-4,CASSVGPTGGEKLFF
TRBV14,NA,TRBJ1-6,CASSQVLNSPLHF
TRBV7-9,NA,TRBJ2-1,CSSSLGAEKQFF
TRBV23-1,NA,TRBJ2-5,CASSQSRETQYF
TRBV7-8,NA,TRBJ2-5,CASSPRTSGETQYF
TRBV28,TRBD1,TRBJ1-2,CASSGTGILNYGYTF
TRBV6-5,NA,TRBJ1-4,CASSYSQGLNEKLFF
TRBV29-1,NA,TRBJ2-6,CSVEEANSPSGANVLTF
TRBV6-5,NA,TRBJ1-1,CASVGSTEAFF
TRBV4-1,NA,TRBJ1-1,CASSQVPGMNTEAFF
TRBV14,TRBD1,TRBJ2-3,CASSQTIRDRGTDTQYF
TRBV2,NA,TRBJ2-1,CASSTGLPNEQFF
TRBV28,NA,TRBJ2-3,CASSQPGDTQYF
TRBV6-5,TRBD1,TRBJ2-3,CASRAPGQGADTQYF
TRBV5-1,NA,TRBJ2-7,CASTWTEGYEQYF